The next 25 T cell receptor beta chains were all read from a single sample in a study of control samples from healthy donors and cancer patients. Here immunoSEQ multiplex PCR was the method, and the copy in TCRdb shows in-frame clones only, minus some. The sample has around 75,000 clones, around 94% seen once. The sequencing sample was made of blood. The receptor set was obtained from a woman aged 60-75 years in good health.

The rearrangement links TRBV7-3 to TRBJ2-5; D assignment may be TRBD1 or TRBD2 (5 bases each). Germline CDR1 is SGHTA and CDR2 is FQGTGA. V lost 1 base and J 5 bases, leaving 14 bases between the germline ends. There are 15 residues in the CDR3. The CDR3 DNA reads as TGTGCCAGCAGCTTAAATGAGGGGACGAGGGAGACCCAGTACTTC. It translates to CASSLNEGTRETQYF.

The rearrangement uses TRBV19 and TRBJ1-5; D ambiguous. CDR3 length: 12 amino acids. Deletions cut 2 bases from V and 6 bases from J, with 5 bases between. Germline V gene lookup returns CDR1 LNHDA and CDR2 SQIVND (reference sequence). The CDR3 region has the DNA TGTGCCAGTAGTATATTTAGTCAGCCCCAGCATTTT. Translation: CASSIFSQPQHF.

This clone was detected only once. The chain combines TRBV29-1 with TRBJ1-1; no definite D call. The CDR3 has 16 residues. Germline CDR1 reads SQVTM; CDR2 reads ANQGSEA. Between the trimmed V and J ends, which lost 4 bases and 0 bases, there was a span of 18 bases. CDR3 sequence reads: CSVGGPEGVMNTEAFF. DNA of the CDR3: TGCAGCGTTGGTGGTCCCGAGGGCGTCATGAACACTGAAGCTTTCTTT.

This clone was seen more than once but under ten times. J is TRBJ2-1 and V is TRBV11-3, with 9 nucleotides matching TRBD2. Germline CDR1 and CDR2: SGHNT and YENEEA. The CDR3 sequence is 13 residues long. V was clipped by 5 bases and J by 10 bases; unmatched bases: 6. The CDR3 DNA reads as TGTGCCAGCAGCAAGATTCTAGCGGGAGAGCAGTTCTTC. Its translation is CASSKILAGEQFF.

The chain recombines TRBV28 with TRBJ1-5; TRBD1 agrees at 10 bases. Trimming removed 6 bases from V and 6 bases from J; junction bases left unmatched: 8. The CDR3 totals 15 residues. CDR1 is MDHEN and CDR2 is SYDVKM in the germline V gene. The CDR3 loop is CASSPAGTGVQPQHF. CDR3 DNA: TGTGCCAGCAGCCCCGCCGGGACAGGGGTTCAGCCCCAGCATTTT.

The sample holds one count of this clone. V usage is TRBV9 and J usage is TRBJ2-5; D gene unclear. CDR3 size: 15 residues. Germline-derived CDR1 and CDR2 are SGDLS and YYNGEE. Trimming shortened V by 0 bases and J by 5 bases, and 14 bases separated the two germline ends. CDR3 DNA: TGTGCCAGCAGCGTAGTCGGTGGCCGGCTGGAGACCCAGTACTTC. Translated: CASSVVGGRLETQYF.

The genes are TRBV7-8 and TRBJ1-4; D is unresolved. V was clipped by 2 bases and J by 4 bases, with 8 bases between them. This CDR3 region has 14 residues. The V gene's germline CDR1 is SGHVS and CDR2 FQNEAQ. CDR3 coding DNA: TGTGCCAGCAGCTTAACGTCGTATAATGAAAAACTGTTTTTT. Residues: CASSLTSYNEKLFF.

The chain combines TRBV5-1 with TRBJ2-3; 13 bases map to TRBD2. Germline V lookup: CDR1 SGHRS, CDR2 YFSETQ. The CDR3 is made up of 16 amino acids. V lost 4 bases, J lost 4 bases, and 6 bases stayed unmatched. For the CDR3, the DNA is TGCGCCAGCAGCCGATGGACTAGCGGGAGTGCAGATACGCAGTATTTT. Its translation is CASSRWTSGSADTQYF. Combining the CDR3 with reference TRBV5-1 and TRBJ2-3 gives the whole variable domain KAGVTQTPRYLIKTRGQQVTLSCSPISGHRSVSWYQQTPGQGLQFLFEYFSETQRNKGNFPGRFSGRQFSNSRSEMNVSTLELGDSALYLCASSRWTSGSADTQYFGPGTRLTVL.

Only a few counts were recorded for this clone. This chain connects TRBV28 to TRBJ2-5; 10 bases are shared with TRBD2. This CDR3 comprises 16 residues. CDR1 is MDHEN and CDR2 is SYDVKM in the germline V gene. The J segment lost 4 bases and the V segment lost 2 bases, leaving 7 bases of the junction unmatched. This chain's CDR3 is CASSLLAGATGETQYF. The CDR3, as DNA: TGTGCCAGCAGTTTACTAGCGGGAGCGACGGGAGAGACCCAGTACTTC.

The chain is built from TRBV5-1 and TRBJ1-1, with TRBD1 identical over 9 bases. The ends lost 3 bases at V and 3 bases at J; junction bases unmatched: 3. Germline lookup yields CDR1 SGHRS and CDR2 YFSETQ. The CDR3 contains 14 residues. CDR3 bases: TGCGCCAGCAGCTCGGGACAGGGACACACTGAAGCTTTCTTT. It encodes CASSSGQGHTEAFF.

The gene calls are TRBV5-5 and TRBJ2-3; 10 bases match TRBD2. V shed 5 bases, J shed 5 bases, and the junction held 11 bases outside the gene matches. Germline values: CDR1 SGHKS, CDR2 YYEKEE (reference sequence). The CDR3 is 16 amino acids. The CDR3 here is CASRSPLAGVGDTQYF. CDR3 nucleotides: TGTGCCAGCAGGTCCCCTCTAGCGGGGGTGGGAGATACGCAGTATTTT.

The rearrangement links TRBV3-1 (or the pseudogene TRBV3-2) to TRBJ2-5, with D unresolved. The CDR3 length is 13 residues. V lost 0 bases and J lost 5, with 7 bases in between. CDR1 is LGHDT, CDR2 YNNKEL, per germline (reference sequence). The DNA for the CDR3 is TGTGCCAGCAGCCAAGATTTAGGGGAGACCCAGTACTTC. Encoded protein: CASSQDLGETQYF.

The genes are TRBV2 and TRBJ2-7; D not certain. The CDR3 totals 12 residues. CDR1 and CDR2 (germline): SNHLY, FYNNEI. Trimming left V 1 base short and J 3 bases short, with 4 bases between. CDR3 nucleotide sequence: TGTGCCAGCAGTGAAGGGGGCTACGAGCAGTACTTC. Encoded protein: CASSEGGYEQYF.

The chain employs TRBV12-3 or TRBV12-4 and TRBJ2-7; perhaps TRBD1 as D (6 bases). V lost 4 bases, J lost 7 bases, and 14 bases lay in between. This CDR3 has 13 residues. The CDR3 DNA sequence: TGTGCCAGCAGTTCTCAGGGGTGGGATGAGCAGTACTTC. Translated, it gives CASSSQGWDEQYF.

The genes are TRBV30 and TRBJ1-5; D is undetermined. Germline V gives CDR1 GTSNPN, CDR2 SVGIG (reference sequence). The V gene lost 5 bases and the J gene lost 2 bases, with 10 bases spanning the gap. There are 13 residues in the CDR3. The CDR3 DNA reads TGTGCCTGGGGGTTAACGGGCAATCAGCCCCAGCATTTT. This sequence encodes CAWGLTGNQPQHF.

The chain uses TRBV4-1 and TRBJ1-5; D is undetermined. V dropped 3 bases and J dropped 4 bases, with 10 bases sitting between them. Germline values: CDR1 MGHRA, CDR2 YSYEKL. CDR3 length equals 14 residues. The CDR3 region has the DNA TGCGCCAGCAGCCACCGGGTTCGAAATCAGCCCCAGCATTTT. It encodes CASSHRVRNQPQHF.

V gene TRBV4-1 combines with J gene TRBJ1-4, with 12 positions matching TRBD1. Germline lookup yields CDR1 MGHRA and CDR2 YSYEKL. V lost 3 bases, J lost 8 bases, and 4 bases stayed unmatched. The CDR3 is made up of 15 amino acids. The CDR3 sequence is CASSHRDRGLEKLFF. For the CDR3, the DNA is TGCGCCAGCAGCCACCGGGACAGGGGGCTGGAAAAACTGTTTTTT.

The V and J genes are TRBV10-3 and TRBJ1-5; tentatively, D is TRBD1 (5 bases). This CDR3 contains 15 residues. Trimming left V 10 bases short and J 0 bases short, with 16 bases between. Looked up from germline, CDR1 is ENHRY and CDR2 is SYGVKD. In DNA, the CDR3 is TGTGCCACCCGGGGGGGGACCTATAGCAATCAGCCCCAGCATTTT. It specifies CATRGGTYSNQPQHF.

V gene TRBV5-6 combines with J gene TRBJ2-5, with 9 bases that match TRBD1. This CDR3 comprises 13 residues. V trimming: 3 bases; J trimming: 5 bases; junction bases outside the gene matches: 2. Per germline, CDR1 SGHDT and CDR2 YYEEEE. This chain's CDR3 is CASSWGTGETQYF. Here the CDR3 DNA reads TGTGCCAGCAGCTGGGGGACAGGGGAGACCCAGTACTTC.

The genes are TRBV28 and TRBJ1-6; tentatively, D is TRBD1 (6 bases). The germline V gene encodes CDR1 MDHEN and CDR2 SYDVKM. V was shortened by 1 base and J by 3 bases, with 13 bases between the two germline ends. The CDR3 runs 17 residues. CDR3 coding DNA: TGTGCCAGCAGTTTATACAGGGAATTGAGCTATAATTCACCCCTCCACTTT. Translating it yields CASSLYRELSYNSPLHF.

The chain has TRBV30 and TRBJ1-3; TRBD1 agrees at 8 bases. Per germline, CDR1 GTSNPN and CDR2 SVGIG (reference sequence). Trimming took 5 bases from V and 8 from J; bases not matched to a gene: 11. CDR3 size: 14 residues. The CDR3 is CAWVRTGTSDTIYF. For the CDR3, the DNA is TGTGCCTGGGTGCGGACAGGGACCTCGGACACCATATATTTT.

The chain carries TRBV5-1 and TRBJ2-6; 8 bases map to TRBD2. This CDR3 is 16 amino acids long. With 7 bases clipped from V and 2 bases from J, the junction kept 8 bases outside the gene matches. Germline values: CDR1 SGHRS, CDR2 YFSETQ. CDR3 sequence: CASSYSGGTGANVLTF. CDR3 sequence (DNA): TGCGCCAGCTCCTACTCGGGAGGGACTGGGGCCAACGTCCTGACTTTC.

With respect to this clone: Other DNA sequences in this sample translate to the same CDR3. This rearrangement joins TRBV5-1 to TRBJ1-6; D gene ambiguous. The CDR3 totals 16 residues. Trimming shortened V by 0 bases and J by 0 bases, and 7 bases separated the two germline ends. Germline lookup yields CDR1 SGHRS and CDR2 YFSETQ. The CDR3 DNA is TGCGCCAGCAGCTTGGCCGGGAGCTCCTATAATTCACCCCTCCACTTT. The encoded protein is CASSLAGSSYNSPLHF.

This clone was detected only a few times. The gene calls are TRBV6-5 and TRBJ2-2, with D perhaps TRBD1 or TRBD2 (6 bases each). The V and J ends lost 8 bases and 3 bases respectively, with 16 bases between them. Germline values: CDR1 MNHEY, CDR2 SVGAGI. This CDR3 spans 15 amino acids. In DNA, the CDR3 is TGTGCCAGCTCGGGGGCAGGGGCCTACACCGGGGAGCTGTTTTTT. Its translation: CASSGAGAYTGELFF.

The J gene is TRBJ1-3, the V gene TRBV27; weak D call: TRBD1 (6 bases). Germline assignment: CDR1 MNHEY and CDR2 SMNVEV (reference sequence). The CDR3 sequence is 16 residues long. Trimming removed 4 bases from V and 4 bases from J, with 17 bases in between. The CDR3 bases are TGTGCCAGCAGTTATACGGCCAGGGGCAAAGGAAACACCATATATTTT. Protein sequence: CASSYTARGKGNTIYF.